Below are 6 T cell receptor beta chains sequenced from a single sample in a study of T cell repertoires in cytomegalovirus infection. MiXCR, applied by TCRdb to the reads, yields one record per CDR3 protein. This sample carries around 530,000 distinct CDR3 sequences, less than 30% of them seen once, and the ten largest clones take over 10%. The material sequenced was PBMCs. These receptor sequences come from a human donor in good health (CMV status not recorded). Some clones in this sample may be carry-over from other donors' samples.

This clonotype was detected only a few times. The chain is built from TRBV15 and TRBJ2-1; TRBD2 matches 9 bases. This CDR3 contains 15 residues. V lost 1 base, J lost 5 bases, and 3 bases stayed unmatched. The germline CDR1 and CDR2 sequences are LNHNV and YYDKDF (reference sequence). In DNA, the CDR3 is TGTGCCACCAGCAGAGTGCTAGCGGGGAACAATGAGCAGTTCTTC. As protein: CATSRVLAGNNEQFF.

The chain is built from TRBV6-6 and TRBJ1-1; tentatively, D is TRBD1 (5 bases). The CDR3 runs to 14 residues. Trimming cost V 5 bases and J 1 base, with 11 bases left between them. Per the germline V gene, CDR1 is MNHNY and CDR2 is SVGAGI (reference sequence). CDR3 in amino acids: CASSAPGGNTEAFF. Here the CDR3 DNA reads TGTGCCAGCAGTGCGCCTGGGGGGAACACTGAAGCTTTCTTT.

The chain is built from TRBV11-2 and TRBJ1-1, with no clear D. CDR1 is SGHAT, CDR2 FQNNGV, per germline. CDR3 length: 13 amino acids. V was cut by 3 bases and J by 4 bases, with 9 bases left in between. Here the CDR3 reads CASSFGVTTEAFF. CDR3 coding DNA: TGTGCCAGCAGCTTCGGAGTGACCACTGAAGCTTTCTTT. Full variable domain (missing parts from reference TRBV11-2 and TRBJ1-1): EAGVAQSPRYKIIEKRQSVAFWCNPISGHATLYWYQQILGQGPKLLIQFQNNGVVDDSQLPKDRFSAERLKGVDSTLKIQPAKLEDSAVYLCASSFGVTTEAFFGQGTRLTVV.

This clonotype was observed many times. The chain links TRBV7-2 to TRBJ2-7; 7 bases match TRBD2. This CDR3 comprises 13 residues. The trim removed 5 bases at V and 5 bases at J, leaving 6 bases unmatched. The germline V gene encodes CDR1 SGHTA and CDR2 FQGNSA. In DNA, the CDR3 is TGTGCCAGCAGCCCCCCCGGACTAGACGAGCAGTACTTC. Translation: CASSPPGLDEQYF.

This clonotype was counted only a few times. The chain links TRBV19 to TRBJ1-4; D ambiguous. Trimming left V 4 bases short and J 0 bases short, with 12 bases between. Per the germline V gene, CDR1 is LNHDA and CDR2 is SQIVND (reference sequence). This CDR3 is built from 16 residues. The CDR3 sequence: CASSTAGRATNEKLFF. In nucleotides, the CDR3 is TGTGCCAGTAGTACAGCCGGACGGGCAACTAATGAAAAACTGTTTTTT.

The CDR3 reads CASSESGDLAEAFF. DNA for the CDR3: TGTGCCAGCAGTGAATCTGGGGACTTGGCTGAAGCTTTCTTT. The V call is TRBV2, the J call TRBJ1-1, with D possibly TRBD1 on 5 matching bases. The CDR3 contains 14 residues. Germline-derived CDR1 and CDR2 are SNHLY and FYNNEI. V was clipped by 2 bases and J by 6 bases, with 13 bases between them.